A selection of T cell receptor beta chains follows, all from one sample in a study of naive and memory T cell subsets. MiXCR, run by TCRdb on the 5' RACE reads, gives a single entry per CDR3 protein. The sample includes 50,000 to 60,000 distinct CDR3 sequences, over 6% seen only once; the top ten take just over 9.5%. The source of these receptors is a female donor in good health. Each CDR3 is given with its conserved first and last residue. Each record gives: J gene, V gene, clone size, D gene, CDR3 protein, CDR3 DNA. D genes are given only for firm matches. Clone size appears in some rows only: once, few, many, or a class for an expanded clone.

J: TRBJ1-3; V: TRBV6-6; size: NA; D: NA; CDR3: CASGPVISGNTIYF; DNA: TGTGCCAGCGGCCCAGTGATCTCTGGAAACACCATATATTTT
J: TRBJ2-3; V: TRBV7-2; size: NA; D: TRBD2; CDR3: CASSDLRLAGYTDTQYF; DNA: TGTGCCAGCAGTGACCTCCGACTAGCGGGGTACACAGATACGCAGTATTTT
J: TRBJ1-5; V: TRBV28; size: many; D: NA; CDR3: CASSLFPRGQPQHF; DNA: TGTGCCAGCAGTTTGTTCCCTCGGGGTCAGCCCCAGCATTTT
J: TRBJ1-6; V: TRBV19; size: NA; D: NA; CDR3: CASADPRQSPLHF; DNA: TGTGCCAGTGCGGACCCAAGGCAGTCACCCCTCCACTTT
J: TRBJ2-2; V: TRBV19; size: few; D: NA; CDR3: CASNIGRANTGELFF; DNA: TGTGCCAGTAATATCGGTCGCGCGAACACCGGGGAGCTGTTTTTT
J: TRBJ1-1; V: TRBV6-4; size: many; D: NA; CDR3: CASSDGGMNTEAFF; DNA: TGTGCCAGCAGTGACGGAGGTATGAACACTGAAGCTTTCTTT
J: TRBJ1-4; V: TRBV27; size: many; D: NA; CDR3: CASSSEPGLANEKLFF; DNA: TGTGCCAGCAGTTCAGAACCGGGACTGGCTAATGAAAAACTGTTTTTT
J: TRBJ2-6; V: TRBV2; size: NA; D: TRBD1; CDR3: CASSQQGAWTLNVLTF; DNA: TGTGCCAGCAGTCAACAGGGGGCCTGGACGTTGAACGTCCTGACTTTC
J: TRBJ2-1; V: TRBV10-3; size: NA; D: NA; CDR3: CAISDAWTEGDIDEQFF; DNA: TGTGCCATCAGTGATGCTTGGACAGAGGGCGACATCGATGAGCAGTTCTTC
J: TRBJ2-7; V: TRBV18; size: few; D: NA; CDR3: CASSPRDWSYEQYF; DNA: TGTGCCAGCTCACCTCGGGACTGGTCCTACGAGCAGTACTTC
J: TRBJ2-1; V: TRBV4-3; size: many; D: NA; CDR3: CASSQVGGGPLDEQFF; DNA: TGCGCCAGCAGCCAAGTGGGAGGGGGGCCCCTAGATGAGCAGTTCTTC
J: TRBJ2-7; V: TRBV13; size: few; D: TRBD2; CDR3: CASSYSLLAGNYEQYF; DNA: TGTGCCAGCAGCTATTCACTACTAGCGGGGAACTACGAGCAGTACTTC
J: TRBJ2-1; V: TRBV5-5; size: many; D: TRBD1; CDR3: CASSTDRGHNEQFF; DNA: TGTGCCAGCAGCACAGACAGGGGCCACAATGAGCAGTTCTTC
J: TRBJ2-5; V: TRBV27; size: few; D: NA; CDR3: CASGEPGPRTAETQYF; DNA: TGTGCCAGCGGGGAGCCGGGACCCAGGACGGCCGAGACCCAGTACTTC
J: TRBJ1-6; V: TRBV29-1; size: NA; D: NA; CDR3: CSVAVGYNSPLHF; DNA: TGCAGCGTTGCTGTCGGATATAATTCACCCCTCCACTTT
J: TRBJ1-1; V: TRBV7-9; size: few; D: NA; CDR3: CASNRAADTEAFF; DNA: TGTGCCAGCAATCGCGCAGCGGACACTGAAGCTTTCTTT
J: TRBJ2-6; V: TRBV19; size: NA; D: NA; CDR3: CASSIYATTSSGANVLTF; DNA: TGTGCCAGTAGTATTTACGCGACAACTAGCTCTGGGGCCAACGTCCTGACTTTC
J: TRBJ2-7; V: TRBV5-1; size: NA; D: NA; CDR3: CASSLEGAVYEQYF; DNA: TGCGCCAGCAGCCTGGAGGGGGCTGTCTACGAGCAGTACTTC
J: TRBJ2-5; V: TRBV4-1; size: few; D: NA; CDR3: CASSLDRLETQYF; DNA: TGCGCCAGCAGCCTCGACCGGCTAGAGACCCAGTACTTC
J: TRBJ1-1; V: TRBV4-2; size: many; D: NA; CDR3: CASSQGRAETIAAFF; DNA: TGTGCCAGCAGCCAAGGCAGGGCCGAGACAATAGCAGCTTTCTTT
J: TRBJ1-6; V: TRBV7-2; size: few; D: NA; CDR3: CASSLYRAGDSPLHF; DNA: TGTGCCAGCAGCCTGTACCGGGCAGGCGATTCACCCCTCCACTTT
J: TRBJ2-1; V: TRBV9; size: NA; D: NA; CDR3: CASSNLLWTQPPYNEQFF; DNA: TGTGCCAGCAGCAACCTTCTCTGGACGCAGCCCCCATACAATGAGCAGTTCTTC
J: TRBJ2-4; V: TRBV14; size: NA; D: NA; CDR3: CASSRVANIQYF; DNA: TGTGCCAGCAGCCGGGTCGCAAACATTCAGTACTTC
J: TRBJ1-1; V: TRBV20-1; size: many; D: NA; CDR3: CSARDLSTTEAFF; DNA: TGCAGTGCTAGAGATCTTTCGACCACTGAAGCTTTCTTT
J: TRBJ2-2; V: TRBV20-1; size: NA; D: TRBD1; CDR3: CSASSGTGIAGELFF; DNA: TGCAGTGCTAGTTCCGGGACAGGGATCGCCGGGGAGCTGTTTTTT
J: TRBJ1-2; V: TRBV28; size: many; D: TRBD1; CDR3: CASSRNRGITF; DNA: TGTGCCAGCAGCCGAAACAGGGGGATCACCTTC
J: TRBJ1-5; V: TRBV9; size: many; D: NA; CDR3: CASSARLGQPQHF; DNA: TGTGCCAGCAGCGCGCGATTGGGTCAGCCCCAGCATTTT
J: TRBJ2-7; V: TRBV20-1; size: NA; D: NA; CDR3: CSARGIYYEQYF; DNA: TGCAGTGCTAGGGGGATATACTACGAGCAGTACTTC
J: TRBJ2-1; V: TRBV5-1; size: many; D: TRBD1; CDR3: CASSSTPHRGQASNEQFF; DNA: TGCGCCAGCAGCTCCACGCCGCATAGAGGACAGGCAAGCAATGAGCAGTTCTTC
J: TRBJ2-1; V: TRBV7-9; size: many; D: TRBD2; CDR3: CASSQQPSGGNEQFF; DNA: TGTGCCAGCAGCCAACAACCGAGCGGGGGCAATGAGCAGTTCTTC
J: TRBJ1-1; V: TRBV19; size: few; D: NA; CDR3: CASTSKGDGAAFF; DNA: TGTGCCAGTACCTCAAAAGGAGACGGGGCCGCTTTCTTT
J: TRBJ1-3; V: TRBV6-6; size: many; D: TRBD1; CDR3: CASSYSLQGVLGNTIYF; DNA: TGTGCCAGCAGTTATTCTCTCCAGGGGGTCTTGGGAAACACCATATATTTT
J: TRBJ2-4; V: TRBV4-3; size: NA; D: NA; CDR3: CASSQELEGLAKNIQYF; DNA: TGCGCCAGCAGCCAAGAGCTGGAGGGACTAGCCAAAAACATTCAGTACTTC
J: TRBJ1-5; V: TRBV20-1; size: NA; D: NA; CDR3: CSAEGLRSQAQHF; DNA: TGCAGTGCCGAGGGACTCCGCAGTCAAGCCCAGCATTTT
J: TRBJ1-2; V: TRBV28; size: NA; D: NA; CDR3: CASSSHRTNGYTF; DNA: TGTGCCAGCAGTTCCCACCGTACGAATGGCTACACCTTC
J: TRBJ2-7; V: TRBV5-1; size: NA; D: NA; CDR3: CASSLGHQNGYEQYF; DNA: TGCGCCAGCAGCTTAGGACATCAAAACGGCTACGAGCAGTACTTC